Presented here are 15 T cell receptor beta chains from one specimen sequenced in a study of ipilimumab plus nivolumab after autologous stem cell transplantation. The repertoire was sequenced with immunoSEQ multiplex PCR; TCRdb's copy has only in-frame clones and lacks some. The sample lists 84,000 or so clones, about 83% occurring once. Sample: PBMCs, taken in a trial of ipilimumab plus nivolumab as post-transplant consolidation. These TCRs come from a male donor with diffuse large B-cell lymphoma.

The chain is built from TRBV21-1 and TRBJ1-4. TRBV21-1 is noted as a pseudogene. The CDR3 extends over 19 amino acids. DNA for the CDR3: TGTGCCAGCAGCAAAGAGGGAAGACTCTCCCCGTGTGGTGAAAAAAAACTGTTTTTT. The encoded protein is CASSKEGRLSPCGEKKLFF.

Only one count was recorded for this clone. The genes are TRBV25-1 and TRBJ1-4, with 7 bases matching TRBD1. Germline CDR1 and CDR2: MGHDK and SYGVNS. The CDR3 runs to 15 residues. Trimming at V came to 4 bases and at J to 5 bases, leaving 7 bases not matched to a gene. The CDR3, as DNA: TGTGCCAGCAGTGGAGCGACAGGGAGGAATGAAAAACTGTTTTTT. Amino acids: CASSGATGRNEKLFF.

The chain employs TRBV7-6 and TRBJ2-1; either TRBD1 or TRBD2 may fit D (6 bases each). From germline, CDR1 is SGHVS and CDR2 FNYEAQ. The CDR3 has 16 residues. Trimming took 1 base from V and 4 from J, leaving 14 bases between them. CDR3: CASSLVGGPLYNEQFF. Written as DNA, the CDR3 is TGTGCCAGCAGCTTAGTTGGGGGGCCCCTGTACAATGAGCAGTTCTTC.

The chain has TRBV2 and TRBJ2-3; D call uncertain. CDR1 is SNHLY and CDR2 is FYNNEI in the germline V gene. This CDR3 region has 12 residues. Deletions cut 3 bases from V and 2 bases from J, with 3 bases between. The CDR3 sequence is CASSEITDTQYF. Written as DNA, the CDR3 is TGTGCCAGCAGTGAGATCACAGATACGCAGTATTTT.

The genes are TRBV5-4 and TRBJ1-5, with D hard to call. V lost 3 bases to trimming and J lost 5 bases, with 9 bases between them. The length of the CDR3 is 13 residues. Germline loops: CDR1 SGHNT, CDR2 YYREEE (reference sequence). Here the CDR3 reads CASSSGIDQPQHF. Written as DNA, the CDR3 is TGTGCCAGCAGCTCCGGGATCGATCAGCCCCAGCATTTT.

The rearrangement uses TRBV6-1 and TRBJ1-1; D might be TRBD1 (5 bases). V lost 1 base, J lost 3 bases, and 12 bases lay in between. Germline assignment: CDR1 MNHNS and CDR2 SASEGT. The CDR3 is 15 amino acids. As DNA, the CDR3 is TGTGCCAGCAGTGAAGGCAGGGCTAGGGACACTGAAGCTTTCTTT. Its translation is CASSEGRARDTEAFF.

V gene TRBV12-5 combines with J gene TRBJ2-6, with 9 bases fitting TRBD1. Looked up from germline, CDR1 is LGHNT and CDR2 is FRNRAP. V dropped 4 bases and J dropped 0; count of bases not matched to a gene: 7. The length of the CDR3 is 18 residues. In DNA, the CDR3 is TGTGCTAGTGGTTCGAGGGACAGGGCTGTCTCTGGGGCCAACGTCCTGACTTTC. Amino acids: CASGSRDRAVSGANVLTF.

V usage is TRBV4-1 and J usage is TRBJ2-1, with D possibly matching TRBD2 (6 bases). This CDR3 is 15 amino acids long. V was clipped by 1 base and J by 10 bases, with 17 bases between them. Germline values: CDR1 MGHRA, CDR2 YSYEKL. Here the CDR3 DNA reads TGCGCCAGCAGCCAAGGGCCTAGCGTTCAAACGGAGCAGTTCTTC. This codes for CASSQGPSVQTEQFF.

The chain recombines TRBV7-9 with TRBJ1-3; the D is unclear. Germline CDR1 reads SEHNR; CDR2 reads FQNEAQ (reference sequence). The CDR3 has 17 residues. V lost 5 bases, J lost 4 bases, and 21 bases lay in between. This chain's CDR3 is CASSPPASITRGNTIYF. The CDR3 DNA is TGTGCCAGCAGCCCTCCGGCCTCAATAACGAGGGGAAACACCATATATTTT.

The chain carries TRBV27 and TRBJ2-1; possibly TRBD2 for D (7 bases). CDR1 is MNHEY and CDR2 is SMNVEV in the germline V gene (reference sequence). CDR3 length: 19 residues. The V end was cut by 4 bases, the J end by 8 bases, with 30 bases between. The CDR3 is CASSWVGGGPITRLDEQFF. CDR3 nucleotide sequence: TGTGCCAGCAGTTGGGTAGGGGGGGGCCCTATCACCCGCCTCGATGAGCAGTTCTTC.

V and J are TRBV6-4 and TRBJ2-2; TRBD1 matches 9 bases. Germline CDR1 is MRHNA and CDR2 is SNTAGT. With V trimmed by 6 bases and J by 4 bases, 3 bases remained unmatched. The CDR3 is made up of 14 amino acids. The CDR3 spells CASSLTGGTGELFF. Written as DNA, the CDR3 is TGTGCCAGCAGCCTGACAGGGGGCACCGGGGAGCTGTTTTTT.

The chain uses TRBV7-9 and TRBJ2-7; D may match TRBD1 or TRBD2 (5 bases each). Deletions cut 1 base from V and 6 bases from J, with 10 bases between. CDR1 and CDR2 from the germline V gene are SEHNR and FQNEAQ (reference sequence). The length of the CDR3 is 13 residues. For the CDR3, the DNA is TGTGCCAGCAGCTTAGTGGGGGTTGGCGAGCAGTACTTC. This gives the protein CASSLVGVGEQYF.

The chain combines TRBV2 with TRBJ2-5, with D possibly being TRBD2 (5 bases). V lost 7 bases and J 5 bases, leaving 20 bases between the germline ends. From germline, CDR1 is SNHLY and CDR2 FYNNEI. This CDR3 is built from 15 residues. In DNA, the CDR3 is TGTGCCAGCACAGAGGAGCCGAGGACGGGGGAGACCCAGTACTTC. Amino acids: CASTEEPRTGETQYF.

The rearrangement links TRBV6-6 to TRBJ2-3; TRBD1 aligns across 11 bases. V dropped 2 bases and J dropped 2; count of bases not matched to a gene: 3. The CDR3 totals 16 residues. Germline loops: CDR1 MNHNY, CDR2 SVGAGI (reference sequence). CDR3 DNA sequence: TGTGCCAGCAGTTACCCGGGACAGGGGGACACAGATACGCAGTATTTT. It yields the protein CASSYPGQGDTDTQYF.

This rearrangement joins TRBV2 to TRBJ1-1; no definite D call. V dropped 7 bases and J dropped 1 base, with 7 bases sitting between them. This CDR3 has 12 amino acids. Germline CDR1 SNHLY, CDR2 FYNNEI. CDR3 region: CASTWGNTEAFF. CDR3 DNA: TGTGCCAGCACTTGGGGGAACACTGAAGCTTTCTTT.